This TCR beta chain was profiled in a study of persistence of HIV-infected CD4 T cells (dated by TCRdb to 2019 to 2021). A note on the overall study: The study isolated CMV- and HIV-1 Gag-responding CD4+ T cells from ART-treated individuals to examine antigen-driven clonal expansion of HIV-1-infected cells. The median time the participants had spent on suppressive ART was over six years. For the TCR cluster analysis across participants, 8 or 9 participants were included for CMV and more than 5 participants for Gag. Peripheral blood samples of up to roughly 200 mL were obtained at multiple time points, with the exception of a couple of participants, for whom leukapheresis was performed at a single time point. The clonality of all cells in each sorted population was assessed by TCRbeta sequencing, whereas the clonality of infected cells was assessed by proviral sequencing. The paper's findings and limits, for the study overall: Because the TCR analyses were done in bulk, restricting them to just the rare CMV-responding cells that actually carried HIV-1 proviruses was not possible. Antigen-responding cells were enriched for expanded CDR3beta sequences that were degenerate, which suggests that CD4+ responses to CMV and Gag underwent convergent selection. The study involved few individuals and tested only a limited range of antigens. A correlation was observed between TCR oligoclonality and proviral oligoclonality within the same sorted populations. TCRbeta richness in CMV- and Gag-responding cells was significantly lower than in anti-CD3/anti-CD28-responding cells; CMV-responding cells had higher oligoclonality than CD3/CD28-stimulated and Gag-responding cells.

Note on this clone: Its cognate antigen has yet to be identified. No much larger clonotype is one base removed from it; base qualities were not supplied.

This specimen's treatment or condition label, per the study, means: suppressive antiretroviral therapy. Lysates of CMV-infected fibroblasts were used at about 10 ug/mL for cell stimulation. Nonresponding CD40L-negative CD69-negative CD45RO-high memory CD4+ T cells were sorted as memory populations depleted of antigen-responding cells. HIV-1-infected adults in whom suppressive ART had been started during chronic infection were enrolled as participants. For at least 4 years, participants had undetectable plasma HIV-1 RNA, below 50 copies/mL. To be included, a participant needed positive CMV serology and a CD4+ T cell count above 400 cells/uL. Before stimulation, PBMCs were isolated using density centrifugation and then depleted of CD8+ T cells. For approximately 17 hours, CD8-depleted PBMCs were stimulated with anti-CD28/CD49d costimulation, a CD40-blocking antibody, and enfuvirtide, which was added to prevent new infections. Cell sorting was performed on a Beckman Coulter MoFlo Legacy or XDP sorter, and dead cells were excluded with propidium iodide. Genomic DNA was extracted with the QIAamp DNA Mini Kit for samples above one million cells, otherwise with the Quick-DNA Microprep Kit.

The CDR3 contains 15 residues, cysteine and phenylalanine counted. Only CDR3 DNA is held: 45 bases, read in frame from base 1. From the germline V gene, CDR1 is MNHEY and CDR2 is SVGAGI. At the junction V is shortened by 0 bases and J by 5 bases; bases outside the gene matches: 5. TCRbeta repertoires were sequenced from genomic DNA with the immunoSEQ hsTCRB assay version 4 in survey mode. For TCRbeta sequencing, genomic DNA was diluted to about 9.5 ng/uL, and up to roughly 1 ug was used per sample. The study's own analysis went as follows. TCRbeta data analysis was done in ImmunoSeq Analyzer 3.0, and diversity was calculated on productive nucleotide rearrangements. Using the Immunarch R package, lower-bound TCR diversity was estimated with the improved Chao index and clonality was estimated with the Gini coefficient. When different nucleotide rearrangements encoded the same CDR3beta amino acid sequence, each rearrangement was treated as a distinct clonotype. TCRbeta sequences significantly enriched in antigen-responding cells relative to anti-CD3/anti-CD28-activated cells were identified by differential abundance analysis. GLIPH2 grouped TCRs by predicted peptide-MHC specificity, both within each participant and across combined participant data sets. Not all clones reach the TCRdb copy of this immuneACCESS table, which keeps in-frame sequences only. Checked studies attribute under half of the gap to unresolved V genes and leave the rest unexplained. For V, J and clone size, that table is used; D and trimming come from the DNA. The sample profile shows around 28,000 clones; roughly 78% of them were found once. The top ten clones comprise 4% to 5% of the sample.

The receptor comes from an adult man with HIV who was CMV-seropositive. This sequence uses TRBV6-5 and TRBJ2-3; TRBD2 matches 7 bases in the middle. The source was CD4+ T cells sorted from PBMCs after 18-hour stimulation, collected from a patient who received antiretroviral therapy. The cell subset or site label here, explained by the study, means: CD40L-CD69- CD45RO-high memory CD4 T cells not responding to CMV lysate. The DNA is TGTGCCAGCAGTTACTCGGGAGTAGCGGGAGATACGCAGTATTTT. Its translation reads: CASSYSGVAGDTQYF.